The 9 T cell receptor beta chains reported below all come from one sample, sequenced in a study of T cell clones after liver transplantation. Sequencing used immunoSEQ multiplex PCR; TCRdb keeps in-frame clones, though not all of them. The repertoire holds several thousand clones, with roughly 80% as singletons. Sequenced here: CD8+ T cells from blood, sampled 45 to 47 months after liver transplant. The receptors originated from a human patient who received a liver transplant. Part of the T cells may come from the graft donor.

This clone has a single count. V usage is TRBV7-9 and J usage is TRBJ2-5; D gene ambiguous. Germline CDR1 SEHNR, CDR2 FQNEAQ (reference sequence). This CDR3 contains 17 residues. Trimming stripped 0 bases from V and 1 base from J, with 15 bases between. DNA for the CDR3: TGTGCCAGCAGCTTAGCGAGTCTCTATCAGGCCCAAGAGACCCAGTACTTC. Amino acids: CASSLASLYQAQETQYF.

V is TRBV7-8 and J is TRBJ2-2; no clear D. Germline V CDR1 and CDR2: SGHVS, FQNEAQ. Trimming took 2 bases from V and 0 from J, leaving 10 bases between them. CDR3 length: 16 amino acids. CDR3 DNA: TGTGCCAGCAGCTTAATTCTCAGCCCGAACACCGGGGAGCTGTTTTTT. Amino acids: CASSLILSPNTGELFF.

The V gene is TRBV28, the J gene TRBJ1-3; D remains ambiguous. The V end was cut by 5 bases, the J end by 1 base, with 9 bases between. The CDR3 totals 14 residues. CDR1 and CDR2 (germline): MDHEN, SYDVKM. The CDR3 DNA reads TGTGCCAGCAGTCCTCGGGGTTCTGGAAACACCATATATTTT. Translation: CASSPRGSGNTIYF.

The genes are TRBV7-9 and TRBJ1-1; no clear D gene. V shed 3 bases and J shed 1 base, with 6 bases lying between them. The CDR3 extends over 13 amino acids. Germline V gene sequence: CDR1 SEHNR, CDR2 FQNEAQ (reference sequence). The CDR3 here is CASSFAGNTEAFF. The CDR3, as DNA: TGTGCCAGCAGCTTCGCGGGGAACACTGAAGCTTTCTTT.

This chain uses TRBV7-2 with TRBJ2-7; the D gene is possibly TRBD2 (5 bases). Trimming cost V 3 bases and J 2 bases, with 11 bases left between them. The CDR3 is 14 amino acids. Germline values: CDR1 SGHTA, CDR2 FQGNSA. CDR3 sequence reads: CASSFSLAAYEQYF. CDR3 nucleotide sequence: TGTGCCAGCAGCTTCAGCCTAGCTGCCTACGAGCAGTACTTC.

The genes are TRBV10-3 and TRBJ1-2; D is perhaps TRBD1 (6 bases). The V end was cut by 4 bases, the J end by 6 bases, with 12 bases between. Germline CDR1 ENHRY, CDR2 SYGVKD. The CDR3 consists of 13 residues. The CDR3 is CAISGGPGDGYTF. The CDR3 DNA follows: TGTGCCATCAGTGGGGGGCCGGGGGATGGCTACACCTTC.

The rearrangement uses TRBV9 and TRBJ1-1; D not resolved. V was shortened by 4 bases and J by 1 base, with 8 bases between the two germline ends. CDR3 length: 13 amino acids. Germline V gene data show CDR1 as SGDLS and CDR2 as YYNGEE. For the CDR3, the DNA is TGTGCCAGCAGCCCAGAGGGGAACACTGAAGCTTTCTTT. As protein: CASSPEGNTEAFF.

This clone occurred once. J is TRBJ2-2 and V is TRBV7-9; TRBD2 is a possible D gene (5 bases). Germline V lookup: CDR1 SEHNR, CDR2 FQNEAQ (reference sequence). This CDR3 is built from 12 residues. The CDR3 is CSGMAHTGELFF. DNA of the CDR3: TGTTCGGGGATGGCCCACACCGGGGAGCTGTTTTTT.

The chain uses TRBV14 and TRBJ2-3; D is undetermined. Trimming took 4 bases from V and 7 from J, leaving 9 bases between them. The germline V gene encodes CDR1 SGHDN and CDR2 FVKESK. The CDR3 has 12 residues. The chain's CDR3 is CASSPLPHTQYF. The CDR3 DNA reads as TGTGCCAGCAGCCCGTTACCACATACGCAGTATTTT.